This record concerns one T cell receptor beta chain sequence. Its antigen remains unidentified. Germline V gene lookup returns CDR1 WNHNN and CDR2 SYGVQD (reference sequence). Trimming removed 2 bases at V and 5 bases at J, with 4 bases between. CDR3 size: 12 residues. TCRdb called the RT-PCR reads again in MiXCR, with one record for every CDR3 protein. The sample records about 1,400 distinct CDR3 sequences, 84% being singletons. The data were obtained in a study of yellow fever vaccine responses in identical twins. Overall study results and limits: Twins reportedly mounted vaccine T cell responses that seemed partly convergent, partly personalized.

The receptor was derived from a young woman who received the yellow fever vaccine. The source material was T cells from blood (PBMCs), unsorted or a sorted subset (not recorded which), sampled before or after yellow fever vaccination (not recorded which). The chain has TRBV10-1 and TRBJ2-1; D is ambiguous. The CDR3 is CASSEPNNEQFF. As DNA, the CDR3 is TGCGCCAGCAGTGAGCCTAACAATGAGCAGTTCTTC.